Each of the 8 T cell receptor beta chains below was sequenced from the same sample in a study of T cells after yellow fever vaccination. TCRdb re-analysed the 5' RACE reads in MiXCR, keeping a single row per CDR3 protein. Of 500,000 to 550,000 distinct CDR3 sequences in the sample, less than 25% were seen once. The sample consisted of PBMCs, taken roughly 23 days after the first yellow fever vaccination. These receptors originate from a man between 18 and 29 years old who received the YFV17D yellow fever vaccine.

The V and J genes are TRBV9 and TRBJ2-3; 10 bases line up with TRBD2. V was pared by 2 bases and J by 6 bases, with 6 bases of the junction left unmatched. The CDR3 contains 15 residues. CDR1 and CDR2 from the germline V gene are SGDLS and YYNGEE. The CDR3 loop reads CASSVERGGGDTQYF. CDR3 nucleotide sequence: TGTGCCAGCAGCGTCGAGCGGGGGGGCGGGGATACGCAGTATTTT.

This chain joins TRBV28 and TRBJ2-3, with 7 positions matching TRBD2. V shed 3 bases, J shed 8 bases, and the junction held 8 bases outside the gene matches. This CDR3 has 14 amino acids. Per germline, CDR1 MDHEN and CDR2 SYDVKM. Here the CDR3 reads CASSFAGVRLTQYF. As DNA, the CDR3 is TGTGCCAGCAGTTTCGCGGGGGTCCGTCTTACGCAGTATTTT.

The chain recombines TRBV11-2 with TRBJ2-3; 13 bases line up with TRBD2. CDR3 length: 18 amino acids. V dropped 3 bases and J dropped 2; count of bases not matched to a gene: 8. From germline, CDR1 is SGHAT and CDR2 FQNNGV. CDR3 DNA: TGTGCCAGCAGCTTGACGACTAGCGGGGGGCTTACCACAGATACGCAGTATTTT. It specifies CASSLTTSGGLTTDTQYF.

The gene calls are TRBV4-1 and TRBJ2-6, with 8 bases lining up with TRBD1. Germline V gene data show CDR1 as MGHRA and CDR2 as YSYEKL. This CDR3 spans 21 amino acids. V was clipped by 0 bases and J by 2 bases; unmatched bases: 15. The CDR3 spells CASSQDNPNRQGKAGANVLTF. In DNA form, the CDR3 reads TGCGCCAGCAGCCAAGATAATCCAAATCGACAGGGGAAGGCTGGGGCCAACGTCCTGACTTTC.

The J gene is TRBJ2-5, the V gene TRBV5-1, with D possibly TRBD1 on 5 matching bases. The CDR3 consists of 13 residues. The germline gives CDR1 SGHRS, CDR2 YFSETQ. The ends were cut back, 2 bases at V and 5 bases at J, with 10 bases in the middle. DNA for the CDR3: TGCGCCAGCAGCTTTCAGGGTTCGGAGACCCAGTACTTC. Translated, it gives CASSFQGSETQYF.

This clonotype was counted a few times. V usage is TRBV7-3 and J usage is TRBJ2-1; 12 bases agree with TRBD2. Germline CDR1 SGHTA, CDR2 FQGTGA. With V trimmed by 6 bases and J by 1 base, 7 bases remained unmatched. CDR3 length equals 17 residues. The DNA for the CDR3 is TGTGCCAGCAGTTCCAGGCTAGCGGGGGGGTCCTACAATGAGCAGTTCTTC. Translation: CASSSRLAGGSYNEQFF. The complete variable domain, with remaining parts taken from reference TRBV7-3 and TRBJ2-1, reads GAGVSQTPSNKVTEKGKYVELRCDPISGHTALYWYRQSLGQGPEFLIYFQGTGAADDSGLPNDRFFAVRPEGSVSTLKIQRTERGDSAVYLCASSSRLAGGSYNEQFFGPGTRLTVL.

This clonotype was observed many times. V is TRBV7-2 and J is TRBJ2-1; D gene unclear. CDR1 and CDR2 from the germline V gene are SGHTA and FQGNSA. With 2 bases removed from V and 0 bases from J, the gap between germline ends came to 11 bases. CDR3 length equals 16 residues. For the CDR3, the DNA is TGTGCCAGCAGCTTATATGCCGGAAGCTCCTACAATGAGCAGTTCTTC. It is translated as CASSLYAGSSYNEQFF. Full variable domain (missing parts from reference TRBV7-2 and TRBJ2-1): GAGVSQSPSNKVTEKGKDVELRCDPISGHTALYWYRQSLGQGLEFLIYFQGNSAPDKSGLPSDRFSAERTGGSVSTLTIQRTQQEDSAVYLCASSLYAGSSYNEQFFGPGTRLTVL.

The gene calls are TRBV10-3 and TRBJ2-2; 8 bases fit TRBD1. Trimming at V came to 7 bases and at J to 4 bases, leaving 8 bases not matched to a gene. Per germline, CDR1 ENHRY and CDR2 SYGVKD. This CDR3 contains 15 residues. CDR3 bases: TGTGCCATCAAAACTCAGGGGGCTCTCACCGGGGAGCTGTTTTTT. It is translated as CAIKTQGALTGELFF.